A selection of T cell receptor beta chains follows, all from one sample in a study of HIV-infected children after antiretroviral therapy interruption. TCRdb re-called the 3' RACE reads with MiXCR, one entry per CDR3 protein. The data show fewer than 50,000 distinct CDR3 sequences, with 4.3% seen just once and 0.7% held by the top ten. Sample: CD45RA+ CD4+ T cells from PBMCs, pooled from several time points, taken from a donor given antiretroviral therapy, either interrupted or continuous. The receptors were gathered from a pool of human donors with HIV. The CDR3 runs from the conserved cysteine through the conserved F or W. The D gene is left open where the match is weak. For some rows the clone size is stated as once, few or many, or as a class when expanded; others skip it.

TRBV7-9	NA	many	TRBJ1-4	CASSLAEVAEKLFF	TGTGCCAGCAGCTTGGCTGAGGTCGCTGAAAAACTGTTTTTT
TRBV7-2	TRBD2	many	TRBJ2-7	CASSLGLAGGEEQYF	TGTGCCAGCAGCTTGGGACTAGCGGGGGGGGAAGAGCAGTACTTC
TRBV21-1	NA	many	TRBJ1-1	CASSPTGSTEVFF	TGTGCCAGCAGCCCCACGGGGAGCACAGAAGTCTTCTTT
TRBV2	NA	many	TRBJ1-4	CASSSDGTSGSKLFF	TGTGCCAGCAGTTCCGACGGAACCTCGGGATCAAAACTGTTTTTT
TRBV3-1	NA	few	TRBJ1-1	CASSQVRGTEAFF	TGTGCCAGCAGCCAAGTCCGGGGCACTGAAGCTTTCTTT
TRBV6-1	NA	many	TRBJ2-3	CASSRTDTQYF	TGTGCCAGCAGTAGGACCGATACGCAGTATTTT
TRBV9	NA	few	TRBJ2-5	CASSLTPGGGQETQYF	TGTGCCAGCAGTTTAACCCCAGGGGGGGGCCAAGAGACCCAGTACTTC
TRBV2	NA	many	TRBJ2-2	CASSAEHTGELFF	TGTGCCAGCAGTGCTGAGCACACCGGGGAGCTGTTTTTT
TRBV20-1	NA	many	TRBJ2-7	CSAIPGSHEQYF	TGCAGTGCTATTCCGGGGAGCCACGAGCAGTACTTC
TRBV5-4	TRBD2	NA	TRBJ2-1	CASSPERDLSYNEQFF	TGTGCCAGCAGCCCCGAGCGGGACCTCTCCTACAATGAGCAGTTCTTC
TRBV7-2	NA	many	TRBJ1-6	CASSLDATVYSPLHF	TGTGCCAGCAGCTTAGATGCGACAGTTTATTCACCCCTCCACTTT
TRBV9	NA	many	TRBJ2-3	CASSVGAGTLSTDTQYF	TGTGCCAGCAGCGTAGGCGCAGGAACCCTTAGCACAGATACGCAGTATTTT
TRBV10-3	NA	many	TRBJ2-5	CAISTQETQYF	TGTGCCATCAGTACTCAAGAGACCCAGTACTTC